The rows below give T cell receptor beta chains drawn from one sample of a study of neurological immune-mediated disorders. TCRdb called the 5' RACE reads again in MiXCR, with one record for every CDR3 protein. In the table there are tens of thousands of distinct CDR3 sequences, approximately 4.3% of which are singletons. The sample taken for sequencing was PBMCs. The receptor source for this set is an older woman with multiple sclerosis. CDR3s include the opening cysteine and the closing phenylalanine or tryptophan. Each record gives: CDR3 protein, CDR3 DNA, J gene, V gene, D gene, clone size. A D gene is named only where the DNA matches it firmly. Rows may omit the clone size; those that give it use once, few, many or a size class.

CDR3 protein: CASSLKNTEAFF
CDR3 DNA: TGCGCCAGCAGCCTGAAGAACACTGAAGCTTTCTTT
J gene: TRBJ1-1
V gene: TRBV5-1
D gene: NA
clone size: many

CDR3 protein: CSASREPVGTSSSYNSPLHF
CDR3 DNA: TGCAGTGCTAGTAGGGAACCAGTCGGGACATCTAGCTCCTATAATTCACCCCTCCACTTT
J gene: TRBJ1-6
V gene: TRBV20-1
D gene: NA
clone size: many

CDR3 protein: CASTMGRGRNQPQHF
CDR3 DNA: TGTGCCAGCACAATGGGCAGGGGGAGAAATCAGCCCCAGCATTTT
J gene: TRBJ1-5
V gene: TRBV6-2/TRBV6-3
D gene: TRBD1
clone size: many

CDR3 protein: CASSGDSGPPNSPLHF
CDR3 DNA: TGCGCCAGCAGTGGGGACAGCGGCCCCCCTAATTCACCCCTCCACTTT
J gene: TRBJ1-6
V gene: TRBV5-1
D gene: TRBD1
clone size: many

CDR3 protein: CSASAGTGETQYF
CDR3 DNA: TGCAGTGCTAGTGCGGGGACGGGAGAGACCCAGTACTTC
J gene: TRBJ2-5
V gene: TRBV20-1
D gene: NA
clone size: many

CDR3 protein: CASSLVGDVGQETQYF
CDR3 DNA: TGTGCCAGCAGCTTGGTAGGGGACGTCGGTCAAGAGACCCAGTACTTC
J gene: TRBJ2-5
V gene: TRBV5-6
D gene: NA
clone size: many

CDR3 protein: CASSPGGQGARDEKLFF
CDR3 DNA: TGTGCCAGCAGCCCGGGCGGACAGGGGGCTCGGGATGAAAAACTGTTTTTT
J gene: TRBJ1-4
V gene: TRBV7-9
D gene: TRBD1
clone size: many

CDR3 protein: CASSLDRYEQYF
CDR3 DNA: TGTGCCAGCAGTTTAGATCGGTACGAGCAGTACTTC
J gene: TRBJ2-7
V gene: TRBV12-3/TRBV12-4
D gene: NA
clone size: many

CDR3 protein: CSAPGQGTMNTEAFF
CDR3 DNA: TGCAGTGCCCCGGGACAGGGAACGATGAACACTGAAGCTTTCTTT
J gene: TRBJ1-1
V gene: TRBV20-1
D gene: TRBD1
clone size: many

CDR3 protein: CSAERYGYTF
CDR3 DNA: TGCAGTGCTGAGCGTTATGGCTACACCTTC
J gene: TRBJ1-2
V gene: TRBV20-1
D gene: NA
clone size: many

CDR3 protein: CASRRDFDKNIQYF
CDR3 DNA: TGCGCCAGCCGCAGGGATTTTGACAAAAACATTCAGTACTTC
J gene: TRBJ2-4
V gene: TRBV5-1
D gene: NA
clone size: many

CDR3 protein: CASSLATGTDYGYTF
CDR3 DNA: TGTGCCAGCAGCTTAGCCACCGGGACAGACTATGGCTACACCTTC
J gene: TRBJ1-2
V gene: TRBV7-2
D gene: TRBD1
clone size: NA

CDR3 protein: CAAYRVPEQYF
CDR3 DNA: TGTGCCGCGTACAGGGTACCCGAGCAGTACTTC
J gene: TRBJ2-7
V gene: TRBV30
D gene: NA
clone size: many

CDR3 protein: CASSPGDRTNTEAFF
CDR3 DNA: TGTGCCAGCAGCCCAGGCGACAGGACCAACACTGAAGCTTTCTTT
J gene: TRBJ1-1
V gene: TRBV7-2
D gene: NA
clone size: many

CDR3 protein: CSARRTGNHNEQFF
CDR3 DNA: TGCAGTGCTAGAAGGACAGGGAACCACAATGAGCAGTTCTTC
J gene: TRBJ2-1
V gene: TRBV20-1
D gene: TRBD1
clone size: many

CDR3 protein: CASSLGQGNTGELFF
CDR3 DNA: TGCGCCAGCAGCCTTGGACAGGGGAACACCGGGGAGCTGTTTTTT
J gene: TRBJ2-2
V gene: TRBV5-1
D gene: TRBD1
clone size: many

CDR3 protein: CASSLGPLGSTEAFF
CDR3 DNA: TGTGCCAGCTCACTCGGGCCCTTAGGTAGTACTGAAGCTTTCTTT
J gene: TRBJ1-1
V gene: TRBV18
D gene: NA
clone size: many

CDR3 protein: CASSQELGGQTHSGNTIYF
CDR3 DNA: TGTGCCAGCAGCCAAGAGCTTGGTGGGCAAACGCACTCTGGAAACACCATATATTTT
J gene: TRBJ1-3
V gene: TRBV4-2
D gene: NA
clone size: many

CDR3 protein: CASSFGAVNTEAFF
CDR3 DNA: TGCGCCAGCAGCTTCGGGGCCGTGAACACTGAAGCTTTCTTT
J gene: TRBJ1-1
V gene: TRBV5-1
D gene: NA
clone size: many

CDR3 protein: CASSLGDGEAFF
CDR3 DNA: TGCGCCAGCAGCTTGGGGGACGGTGAAGCTTTCTTT
J gene: TRBJ1-1
V gene: TRBV5-1
D gene: NA
clone size: many

CDR3 protein: CASSTLRHREETQYF
CDR3 DNA: TGCGCCAGCAGCACCCTCCGGCATAGAGAAGAGACCCAGTACTTC
J gene: TRBJ2-5
V gene: TRBV5-1
D gene: NA
clone size: many

CDR3 protein: CSARGSGNTIYF
CDR3 DNA: TGCAGTGCTCGGGGCTCTGGAAACACCATATATTTT
J gene: TRBJ1-3
V gene: TRBV20-1
D gene: NA
clone size: many

CDR3 protein: CASSQGRLSNQPQHF
CDR3 DNA: TGTGCCAGCAGCCAAGGGCGGCTGAGCAATCAGCCCCAGCATTTT
J gene: TRBJ1-5
V gene: TRBV3-1
D gene: NA
clone size: many

CDR3 protein: CASSQVRSGTNTEAFF
CDR3 DNA: TGTGCCAGCAGCCAAGTTCGGTCAGGGACGAACACTGAAGCTTTCTTT
J gene: TRBJ1-1
V gene: TRBV3-1
D gene: NA
clone size: many

CDR3 protein: CASSLAWGRDEQFF
CDR3 DNA: TGTGCCAGCAGCCTAGCATGGGGGCGGGATGAGCAGTTCTTC
J gene: TRBJ2-1
V gene: TRBV14
D gene: NA
clone size: many

CDR3 protein: CASTRSDGELFF
CDR3 DNA: TGCGCCAGCACGAGATCGGACGGGGAGCTGTTTTTT
J gene: TRBJ2-2
V gene: TRBV5-1
D gene: NA
clone size: many

CDR3 protein: CASSSDFLGYTF
CDR3 DNA: TGTGCCAGCAGCTCCGACTTCCTTGGCTACACCTTC
J gene: TRBJ1-2
V gene: TRBV6-2/TRBV6-3
D gene: NA
clone size: many

CDR3 protein: CASNIDGQGAYEQYF
CDR3 DNA: TGTGCCAGCAACATAGATGGACAGGGGGCCTACGAGCAGTACTTC
J gene: TRBJ2-7
V gene: TRBV7-8
D gene: TRBD1
clone size: many

CDR3 protein: CASSELGQGTSNYGYTF
CDR3 DNA: TGTGCCAGCAGTGAATTGGGACAGGGAACCTCTAACTATGGCTACACCTTC
J gene: TRBJ1-2
V gene: TRBV25-1
D gene: TRBD1
clone size: many

CDR3 protein: CASSLGGTTVSYEQYF
CDR3 DNA: TGCGCCAGCAGCTTGGGGGGGACGACAGTATCCTACGAGCAGTACTTC
J gene: TRBJ2-7
V gene: TRBV5-1
D gene: NA
clone size: many

CDR3 protein: CASRPLAGGWGNEQFF
CDR3 DNA: TGTGCCAGCAGACCCCTAGCGGGGGGTTGGGGCAATGAGCAGTTCTTC
J gene: TRBJ2-1
V gene: TRBV5-5
D gene: TRBD2
clone size: many

CDR3 protein: CASSRGRDTLAGGYTF
CDR3 DNA: TGTGCCAGCAGCCGGGGACGGGACACTCTCGCCGGGGGCTACACCTTC
J gene: TRBJ1-2
V gene: TRBV7-9
D gene: NA
clone size: many